This T cell receptor beta chain was profiled in a study of PD-L1 blockade in urothelial cancer. The CDR3 runs 14 residues. Trimming took off 0 bases at V and 4 bases at J, with 10 bases between the two ends. From germline, CDR1 is LNHDA and CDR2 SQIVND (reference sequence). The assay was immunoSEQ multiplex PCR, and TCRdb's table has in-frame clones only and misses some. Of some 110,000 clones listed, around 93% are singletons. The sample's time point: peripheral blood 6 weeks after treatment start. The source of this sequence is a man between 60 and 75 years old with urothelial cancer. The J gene is TRBJ2-7, the V gene TRBV19, with D maybe TRBD2 (6 bases). The source was PBMCs, collected around atezolizumab (anti-PD-L1) treatment. The CDR3 loop reads CASSIEASVYEQYF. The CDR3 region has the DNA TGTGCCAGTAGTATAGAGGCTAGCGTTTACGAGCAGTACTTC. The variable domain in full, with the rest retrieved from reference TRBV19 and TRBJ2-7, is DGGITQSPKYLFRKEGQNVTLSCEQNLNHDAMYWYRQDPGQGLRLIYYSQIVNDFQKGDIAEGYSVSREKKESFPLTVTSAQKNPTAFYLCASSIEASVYEQYFGPGTRLTVT.